Shown below are 27 T cell receptor beta chains from a single sample sequenced in a study of cytomegalovirus exposure and HLA in healthy donors. Amplification used 60 Vbeta primers and 13 Jbeta primers. Here immunoSEQ multiplex PCR was the method, and the copy in TCRdb shows in-frame clones only, minus some. This sample has a few hundred thousand clones; 65% to 90% occur once, and the top ten carry 1.3% to 1.5%. The material sequenced was PBMCs. The receptor set was obtained from a girl between 5 and 17 years old in good health and CMV-seronegative.

In its sample, this clone was seen a few times. The rearrangement uses TRBV7-9 and TRBJ2-1; TRBD1 matches 11 bases. Trimming took 7 bases from V and 6 from J; bases not matched to a gene: 14. Germline V gene data show CDR1 as SEHNR and CDR2 as FQNEAQ (reference sequence). The CDR3 has 17 amino acids. The CDR3 DNA reads as TGTGCCAGCACCCCCCCTTGGGGGACAGGGGGTACCAATGAGCAGTTCTTC. Translation gives CASTPPWGTGGTNEQFF.

This clone was seen a handful of times. The chain recombines TRBV7-9 with TRBJ2-7; a possible D gene is TRBD1 (5 bases). The CDR3 spans 12 residues. In germline, CDR1 is SEHNR, CDR2 FQNEAQ (reference sequence). V lost 6 bases, J lost 4 bases, and 10 bases lay in between. CDR3 nucleotides: TGTGCCAGCAGGACAGACCGATACGAGCAGTACTTC. Translated: CASRTDRYEQYF.

The chain combines TRBV7-8 with TRBJ2-1; the D gene is possibly TRBD1 (5 bases). Germline lookup yields CDR1 SGHVS and CDR2 FQNEAQ. The V and J ends lost 5 bases and 2 bases respectively, with 19 bases between them. This CDR3 spans 17 amino acids. This chain's CDR3 is CASSLLGGRAAYNEQFF. The CDR3 DNA reads TGTGCCAGCAGCCTCCTTGGCGGCAGGGCAGCCTACAATGAGCAGTTCTTC.

The chain is built from TRBV4-2 and TRBJ2-7, with D unresolved. V lost 0 bases and J lost 3, with 6 bases in between. This CDR3 is built from 13 residues. CDR1 is LGHNA, CDR2 YNFKEQ, per germline. The CDR3 loop is CASSQDVLYEQYF. The CDR3 DNA is TGTGCCAGCAGCCAAGACGTACTCTACGAGCAGTACTTC.

The V call is TRBV7-2, the J call TRBJ2-7, with D possibly TRBD2 on 6 matching bases. CDR1 and CDR2 from the germline V gene are SGHTA and FQGNSA. Trimming removed 4 bases from V and 4 bases from J, with 14 bases in between. This CDR3 is 14 amino acids long. In DNA form, the CDR3 reads TGTGCCAGCAGCTCCTCTGGGGGGAATTACGAGCAGTACTTC. Translation: CASSSSGGNYEQYF.

V usage is TRBV6-4 and J usage is TRBJ2-2; D ambiguous. The CDR3 covers 15 residues. Germline V CDR1 and CDR2: MRHNA, SNTAGT. V gave up 0 bases and J gave up 2 bases, with 7 bases separating them. This CDR3 reads CASSDSSENTGELFF. The CDR3 bases are TGTGCCAGCAGTGACTCGAGTGAAAACACCGGGGAGCTGTTTTTT.

The V and J genes are TRBV5-1 and TRBJ2-3; 9 bases are shared with TRBD2. CDR1 SGHRS and CDR2 YFSETQ come from the germline V gene. V was clipped by 2 bases and J by 3 bases; unmatched bases: 4. The CDR3 runs 15 residues. CDR3 sequence (DNA): TGCGCCAGCAGCTTAATAGCGGGAGTTACAGATACGCAGTATTTT. Translating it yields CASSLIAGVTDTQYF. Using reference TRBV5-1 and TRBJ2-3 for the parts outside the CDR3, the full variable domain is KAGVTQTPRYLIKTRGQQVTLSCSPISGHRSVSWYQQTPGQGLQFLFEYFSETQRNKGNFPGRFSGRQFSNSRSEMNVSTLELGDSALYLCASSLIAGVTDTQYFGPGTRLTVL.

For the CDR3, the DNA is TGTGCCAGCAGCTTAGGGGGGGAGGCAGGTGAAGCTTTCTTT. Protein: CASSLGGEAGEAFF. The V and J genes are TRBV11-2 and TRBJ1-1, with D possibly being TRBD1 (5 bases). The germline gives CDR1 SGHAT, CDR2 FQNNGV. The V end lost 1 base, the J end lost 7 bases, and 13 bases lay between the germline ends. This CDR3 comprises 14 residues.

The rearrangement links TRBV11-2 to TRBJ1-1; possibly TRBD1 for D (5 bases). V lost 8 bases, J lost 0 bases, and 19 bases lay in between. Per germline, CDR1 SGHAT and CDR2 FQNNGV. This CDR3 region has 16 residues. The CDR3 protein is CASSPISPGMNTEAFF. CDR3 DNA: TGTGCCAGCTCCCCTATATCGCCAGGGATGAACACTGAAGCTTTCTTT.

This sequence joins TRBV5-1 and TRBJ1-6; a possible D gene is TRBD1 (6 bases). Germline V CDR1 and CDR2: SGHRS, YFSETQ. The CDR3 sequence is 16 residues long. The germline V and J ends were trimmed by 3 bases and 9 bases, with 19 bases remaining between them. The CDR3 sequence: CASSSGQHSNGSPLHF. CDR3 DNA sequence: TGCGCCAGCAGCTCGGGACAACATTCGAATGGTTCACCCCTCCACTTT.

The chain employs TRBV7-2 and TRBJ1-3; D not certain. Germline V gene lookup returns CDR1 SGHTA and CDR2 FQGNSA. The CDR3 is made up of 12 amino acids. V was cut by 5 bases and J by 4 bases, with 6 bases left in between. The CDR3 nucleotides are TGTGCCAGCAGCCCGGGAGGAAACACCATATATTTT. Translated, it gives CASSPGGNTIYF.

The chain has TRBV18 and TRBJ1-1; maybe TRBD1 (6 bases). Germline CDR1 and CDR2: KGHSH and LQKENI. The CDR3 contains 12 residues. V gave up 5 bases and J gave up 11 bases, with 15 bases separating them. The CDR3 nucleotides read TGTGCCAGCTCAAGGGGCAAGGACAGTGCTTTCTTT. This encodes CASSRGKDSAFF.

Points on this clone: One end of the junction fails to match germline, which may point to a read error. This chain links TRBV2 with TRBJ2-7; D uncertain. This CDR3 is 15 amino acids long. CDR1 and CDR2 (germline): SNHLY, FYNNEI. The CDR3 DNA reads as TGTGCCAGCAGGGAAGACTCAATTCCCTTGTACGAGCAGTACTTC. Its protein is CASREDSIPLYEQYF.

This chain joins TRBV28 and TRBJ1-1; TRBD1 agrees at 9 bases. The CDR3 is 15 residues long. Germline CDR1 MDHEN, CDR2 SYDVKM. V was clipped by 3 bases and J by 5 bases; unmatched bases: 7. In DNA form, the CDR3 reads TGTGCCAGCAGTTTGGGACAGGGAGGGAAGACTGAAGCTTTCTTT. This codes for CASSLGQGGKTEAFF.

The chain uses TRBV29-1 and TRBJ1-2; 11 positions match TRBD1. The CDR3 totals 12 residues. From germline, CDR1 is SQVTM and CDR2 ANQGSEA. With 7 bases clipped from V and 4 bases from J, the junction kept 2 bases outside the gene matches. This chain's CDR3 is CSGTGGIYGYTF. Written as DNA, the CDR3 is TGCAGCGGGACAGGGGGCATCTATGGCTACACCTTC.

V and J are TRBV7-3 and TRBJ2-1; D not certain. The ends were cut back, 3 bases at V and 0 bases at J, with 6 bases in the middle. The CDR3 runs 14 residues. Germline V gene sequence: CDR1 SGHTA, CDR2 FQGTGA. The CDR3: CASSFTSSYNEQFF. Written as DNA, the CDR3 is TGTGCCAGCAGCTTCACTTCCTCCTACAATGAGCAGTTCTTC.

The chain has TRBV7-2 and TRBJ2-2, with TRBD2 identical over 7 bases. The V segment lost 3 bases and the J segment 1 base; nucleotides outside the gene matches: 2. CDR1 is SGHTA and CDR2 is FQGNSA in the germline V gene. The CDR3 has 15 amino acids. For the CDR3, the DNA is TGTGCCAGCAGCTTTCGGGGGGTGAACACCGGGGAGCTGTTTTTT. Its protein product is CASSFRGVNTGELFF.

The chain is built from TRBV7-2 and TRBJ2-3; tentative D call: TRBD2 (6 bases). This CDR3 has 13 amino acids. Germline loops: CDR1 SGHTA, CDR2 FQGNSA. Trimming took 3 bases from V and 4 from J, leaving 8 bases between them. The CDR3 region is CASSFTGADTQYF. The CDR3, as DNA: TGTGCCAGCAGCTTCACGGGGGCAGATACGCAGTATTTT.

This chain connects TRBV29-1 to TRBJ2-5, with 11 nucleotides matching TRBD1. In germline, CDR1 is SQVTM, CDR2 ANQGSEA. CDR3 size: 13 residues. Trimming cost V 5 bases and J 6 bases; bases outside gene matches: 5. This chain's CDR3 is CSVRTGGMKTQYF. CDR3 bases: TGCAGCGTTCGGACAGGGGGCATGAAGACCCAGTACTTC.

The chain links TRBV30 to TRBJ1-2, with TRBD1 matching 10 bases. Germline V gene lookup returns CDR1 GTSNPN and CDR2 SVGIG (reference sequence). The junction had 4 bases not matched to a gene; V was cut back by 6 bases and J by 0 bases. The CDR3 is made up of 14 amino acids. This CDR3 is CACDGQGANYGYTF. The CDR3 DNA is TGTGCCTGCGACGGACAGGGGGCTAACTATGGCTACACCTTC.

This clone has just one count. The rearrangement links TRBV28 to TRBJ2-7; TRBD1 aligns across 9 bases. Germline loops: CDR1 MDHEN, CDR2 SYDVKM. This CDR3 has 16 amino acids. V lost 5 bases, J lost 6 bases, and 14 bases stayed unmatched. The CDR3 is CASSHPYGDRGSEQYF. CDR3 DNA sequence: TGTGCCAGCAGTCATCCCTATGGAGACAGGGGGAGCGAGCAGTACTTC.

A few counts support this clone. This rearrangement joins TRBV6-1 to TRBJ2-3; 7 bases line up with TRBD2. This CDR3 has 13 amino acids. Trimming took 7 bases from V and 2 from J; bases not matched to a gene: 3. The germline gives CDR1 MNHNS, CDR2 SASEGT. The CDR3: CASIRGDTDTQYF. The CDR3 region has the DNA TGTGCCAGCATACGGGGGGACACAGATACGCAGTATTTT.

The table lists this clone with a few counts. The CDR3 reads CASSLTRRSIQYF. In nucleotides, the CDR3 is TGTGCCAGCAGTTTGACCCGGAGGAGCATTCAGTACTTC. The chain links TRBV28 to TRBJ2-4, with D tentatively TRBD2 (5 bases). Germline lookup yields CDR1 MDHEN and CDR2 SYDVKM. The CDR3 spans 13 residues. Between the trimmed V and J ends, which lost 3 bases and 9 bases, there was a span of 12 bases.

This chain connects TRBV5-1 to TRBJ1-4; tentatively, D is TRBD1 (6 bases). The CDR3 contains 15 residues. Trimming stripped 4 bases from V and 7 bases from J, with 17 bases between. Per the germline V gene, CDR1 is SGHRS and CDR2 is YFSETQ. In DNA, the CDR3 is TGCGCCAGCAGCGTGGACAGACCCACATCTGAAAAACTGTTTTTT. It specifies CASSVDRPTSEKLFF.

This clone is a singleton in its sample. The V gene is TRBV6-4, the J gene TRBJ1-1; D remains unclear. CDR3 length equals 12 residues. Trimming pared 6 bases from V and 11 bases from J, leaving 16 bases between. Germline CDR1 MRHNA, CDR2 SNTAGT. The CDR3 nucleotides are TGTGCCAGCAGCCATGAGGGAGTCGAGGCTTTCTTT. Its translation is CASSHEGVEAFF.

The CDR3 protein is CASKALAGSYEQYF. CDR3 DNA: TGTGCCAGTAAGGCACTAGCGGGCTCCTACGAGCAGTACTTC. The chain joins TRBV19 to TRBJ2-7; TRBD2 matches 9 bases. Germline CDR1 and CDR2: LNHDA and SQIVND (reference sequence). The CDR3 extends over 14 amino acids. V trimming: 7 bases; J trimming: 0 bases; junction bases outside the gene matches: 4.

This clone was observed a few times. The chain carries TRBV19 and TRBJ2-2; a weak D match, TRBD2 (6 bases). V dropped 7 bases and J dropped 0 bases, with 9 bases sitting between them. The CDR3 loop spans 14 amino acids. Germline CDR1 is LNHDA and CDR2 is SQIVND (reference sequence). Written as DNA, the CDR3 is TGTGCCAGTAAGCCGGGAGCGAACACCGGGGAGCTGTTTTTT. Protein sequence: CASKPGANTGELFF.